This TCR beta chain was sequenced in a study of blood T cell repertoires in COVID-19. Study as a whole: Specimens from acute and convalescent COVID-19 originated in the United States, Italy and Spain.

The protocol was immunoSEQ multiplex PCR, while the TCRdb copy is restricted to in-frame clones and leaves out a portion. The sample has 55,000 or so clones, approximately 85% seen once. The V end lost 5 bases, the J end lost 4 bases, and 21 bases lay between the germline ends. Germline lookup yields CDR1 SGHTA and CDR2 FQGNSA. There are 16 residues in the CDR3. The sample was peripheral blood. The clonotype was recovered from a human donor in a cohort sampled during active COVID-19. J is TRBJ2-7 and V is TRBV7-2; D remains ambiguous. The DNA of the CDR3 is TGTGCCAGCAGCCCGCCCTGGGCCCAGAACCTGTACGAGCAGTACTTC. Protein: CASSPPWAQNLYEQYF.